One T cell receptor (beta chain) is described in this entry. This specimen comes from a study of blood T cell repertoires in COVID-19. Looking at the study overall: Samples representing acute and convalescent COVID-19 were sourced from the United States, Italy and Spain. PBMCs, B-cell-depleted T cells, or T cells were the source of the cDNA or gDNA that made up the material.

Authors' data handling: Reference gene primers were amplified, and this amplification served to estimate nucleated cell counts. Here immunoSEQ multiplex PCR was the method, and the copy in TCRdb shows in-frame clones only, minus some. For V, J and clone size, that table is used; D and trimming come from the DNA. The data hold approximately 100,000 clones, with approximately 80% observed a single time. Trimming took off 4 bases at V and 0 bases at J, with 4 bases between the two ends. The CDR3 runs 14 residues. Germline V gives CDR1 LNHDA, CDR2 SQIVND (reference sequence). The chain is built from TRBV19 and TRBJ2-6, with D uncertain. The clonotype comes from an older woman with acute or convalescent COVID-19. Material for sequencing was peripheral blood. This chain's CDR3 is CASSTNSGANVLTF. CDR3 DNA sequence: TGTGCCAGTAGTACCAACTCTGGGGCCAACGTCCTGACTTTC. Full variable domain (outside the CDR3, taken from reference TRBV19 and TRBJ2-6): DGGITQSPKYLFRKEGQNVTLSCEQNLNHDAMYWYRQDPGQGLRLIYYSQIVNDFQKGDIAEGYSVSREKKESFPLTVTSAQKNPTAFYLCASSTNSGANVLTFGAGSRLTVL.